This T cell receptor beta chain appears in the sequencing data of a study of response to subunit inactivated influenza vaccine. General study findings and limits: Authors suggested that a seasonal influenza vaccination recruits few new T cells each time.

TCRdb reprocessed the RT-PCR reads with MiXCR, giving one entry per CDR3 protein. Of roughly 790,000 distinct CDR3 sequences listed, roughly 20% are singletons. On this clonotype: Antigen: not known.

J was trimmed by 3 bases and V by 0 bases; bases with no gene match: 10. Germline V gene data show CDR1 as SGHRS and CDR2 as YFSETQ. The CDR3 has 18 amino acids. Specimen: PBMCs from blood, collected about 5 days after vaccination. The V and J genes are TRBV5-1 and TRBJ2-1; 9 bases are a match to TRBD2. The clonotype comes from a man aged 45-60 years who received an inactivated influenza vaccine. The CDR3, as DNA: TGCGCCAGCAGCTTGGGCGGGAGGGTCCCCTATTTCTACAATGAGCAGTTCTTC. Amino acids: CASSLGGRVPYFYNEQFF.